A single sample is the source of the 27 T cell receptor beta chains below, sequenced in a study of human T cells and chemical hapten exposure. TCRdb re-called the RACE reads through MiXCR, storing one row per CDR3 protein. The table shows about 92,000 distinct CDR3 sequences, with roughly 11% occurring only once. Sample time point: patch test 3, about 24 weeks after DPC sensitization. Treatment defined: therapeutic diphenylcyclopropenone sensitization with weekly scalp DPC. This material consisted of whole blood, taken in connection with sensitization to the hapten diphenylcyclopropenone (DPC). The source is a woman aged 25 to 45 with alopecia areata. Some clones in this sample may be carry-over from other donors' samples.

V and J are TRBV7-8 and TRBJ1-3; D uncertain. The germline V gene encodes CDR1 SGHVS and CDR2 FQNEAQ. Trimming shortened V by 5 bases and J by 1 base, and 18 bases separated the two germline ends. The length of the CDR3 is 17 residues. The CDR3 DNA follows: TGTGCCAGCAGCCCAAATACAGACCCCAGGTCTGGAAACACCATATATTTT. Residues: CASSPNTDPRSGNTIYF.

This clonotype has more than one count but fewer than ten. This chain connects TRBV20-1 to TRBJ2-3, with 12 bases that match TRBD2. CDR1 and CDR2 from the germline V gene are DFQATT and SNEGSKA (reference sequence). Trimming removed 3 bases from V and 6 bases from J; junction bases left unmatched: 13. The CDR3 totals 17 residues. CDR3 coding DNA: TGCAGTGCTAGTTCTCCTAGCGGGGGGGGCACTGCCGATACGCAGTATTTT. Its protein is CSASSPSGGGTADTQYF.

This clonotype was counted only a few times. V and J are TRBV5-1 and TRBJ2-7; D may be TRBD2 (6 bases). CDR1 and CDR2 (germline): SGHRS, YFSETQ. The CDR3 totals 15 residues. Deletions cut 1 base from V and 3 bases from J, with 14 bases between. CDR3 DNA: TGCGCCAGCAGCTTGAAGGGAGGAGCCCGCTACGAGCAGTACGTC. It codes for CASSLKGGARYEQYV.

Only a few counts were recorded for this clonotype. V is TRBV29-1 and J is TRBJ2-3; no clear D gene. The CDR3 is 8 residues long. CDR1 and CDR2 from the germline V gene are SQVTM and ANQGSEA. The V and J ends lost 6 bases and 10 bases respectively, with 5 bases between them. This chain's CDR3 is CSVTSQYF. For the CDR3, the DNA is TGCAGCGTAACGTCGCAGTATTTT.

This clonotype was counted a single time. The chain links TRBV4-1 to TRBJ1-6; 12 bases match TRBD1. This CDR3 contains 18 residues. J was trimmed by 1 base and V by 4 bases; bases with no gene match: 5. The V gene's germline CDR1 is MGHRA and CDR2 YSYEKL. As DNA, the CDR3 is TGCGCCAGCAGCCTGGGACAGGGGGCAAGATCCTATAATTCACCCCTCCACTTT. Amino acid sequence: CASSLGQGARSYNSPLHF.

This clonotype was seen more than once but under ten times. The chain carries TRBV3-1 and TRBJ2-2, with TRBD2 identical over 8 bases. CDR3 length equals 15 residues. Trimming cost V 2 bases and J 3 bases; bases outside gene matches: 2. Germline values: CDR1 LGHDT, CDR2 YNNKEL (reference sequence). Written as DNA, the CDR3 is TGTGCCAGCAGCCAAAGCGGGAGTGACACCGGGGAGCTGTTTTTT. Translation gives CASSQSGSDTGELFF.

This clonotype was counted a few times. This chain joins TRBV24-1 and TRBJ2-7; possible D gene TRBD1, 5 bases. CDR3 length: 12 residues. CDR1 KGHDR and CDR2 SFDVKD come from the germline V gene. V lost 2 bases, J lost 5 bases, and 6 bases lay in between. This CDR3 is CATSDSGHEQYV. As DNA, the CDR3 is TGTGCCACCAGTGATTCAGGGCACGAGCAGTACGTC.

The table lists this clonotype with a few counts. The chain has TRBV29-1 and TRBJ1-3; maybe TRBD1 (5 bases). Germline CDR1 and CDR2: SQVTM and ANQGSEA. V shed 6 bases and J shed 0 bases, with 12 bases lying between them. The CDR3 is made up of 14 amino acids. In DNA, the CDR3 is TGCAGCGTGACGTCAGGGAACTCTGGAAACACCATATATTTT. As protein: CSVTSGNSGNTIYF.

This clonotype turned up a few times. The chain joins TRBV6-5 to TRBJ1-3, with 8 bases aligning to TRBD1. J was trimmed by 3 bases and V by 0 bases; bases with no gene match: 4. Germline V lookup: CDR1 MNHEY, CDR2 SVGAGI. The CDR3 runs 16 residues. The CDR3 loop is CASSYSSRGLGNTIYF. The DNA of the CDR3 is TGTGCCAGCAGTTACTCGAGCAGGGGGCTTGGAAACACCATATATTTT.

This clonotype was seen only a few times. V usage is TRBV6-5 and J usage is TRBJ2-7; 9 nucleotides align to TRBD1. This CDR3 comprises 15 residues. The V segment lost 0 bases and the J segment 4 bases; nucleotides outside the gene matches: 4. The germline gives CDR1 MNHEY, CDR2 SVGAGI. In DNA, the CDR3 is TGTGCCAGCAGTTACTCGAGGGGACAGGGTTACGAGCAGTACGTC. Its translation: CASSYSRGQGYEQYV.

This clonotype turned up a few times. This chain connects TRBV4-3 to TRBJ1-1, with D perhaps matching TRBD1 (5 bases). The germline V and J ends were trimmed by 0 bases and 4 bases, with 9 bases remaining between them. The CDR3 consists of 14 residues. Germline lookup yields CDR1 LGHNA and CDR2 YSLEER. The CDR3 coding sequence is TGCGCCAGCAGCCAAGATTCAGGGAGCACTGAAGCTTTCTTT. This translates into CASSQDSGSTEAFF.

This clonotype was found many times. The genes are TRBV4-3 and TRBJ2-1, with unresolved D. Per germline, CDR1 LGHNA and CDR2 YSLEER. The CDR3 totals 13 residues. V dropped 0 bases and J dropped 16 bases, with 16 bases sitting between them. In DNA form, the CDR3 reads TGCGCCAGCAGCCAAGATTTGGAGTTCCCTGTATTCTTC. Protein: CASSQDLEFPVFF.

V usage is TRBV6-5 and J usage is TRBJ2-2; D is possibly TRBD1 (6 bases). CDR1 is MNHEY, CDR2 SVGAGI, per germline. CDR3 length equals 16 residues. The V end was cut by 0 bases, the J end by 3 bases, with 11 bases between. The CDR3 nucleotides read TGTGCCAGCAGTTACTCTACAGGGACGCACACCGGGGAGCTGTTTTTT. Translated, it gives CASSYSTGTHTGELFF.

This clonotype was seen repeatedly, ten times or more. The chain has TRBV11-1 and TRBJ1-2, with 8 bases fitting TRBD1. The CDR3 is 13 amino acids. V lost 8 bases to trimming and J lost 7 bases; unmatched junction nucleotides: 9. The germline CDR1 and CDR2 sequences are SGHAT and FQDESV (reference sequence). CDR3 amino acids: CASRGQGSAGYTF. The CDR3 bases are TGTGCCAGCCGCGGACAGGGATCGGCTGGCTACACCTTC.

This clonotype occurred a few times. V is TRBV7-2 and J is TRBJ2-6, with 10 bases identical to TRBD2. V lost 8 bases, J lost 2 bases, and 9 bases stayed unmatched. There are 17 residues in the CDR3. In germline, CDR1 is SGHTA, CDR2 FQGNSA. The CDR3 is CASSQAGGVAGANVLTF. CDR3 sequence (DNA): TGTGCCAGCTCCCAAGCGGGAGGGGTAGCTGGGGCCAACGTCCTGACTTTC. Full variable domain (missing parts from reference TRBV7-2 and TRBJ2-6): GAGVSQSPSNKVTEKGKDVELRCDPISGHTALYWYRQSLGQGLEFLIYFQGNSAPDKSGLPSDRFSAERTGGSVSTLTIQRTQQEDSAVYLCASSQAGGVAGANVLTFGAGSRLTVL.

This clonotype was counted between two and nine times. V usage is TRBV5-4 and J usage is TRBJ2-3; unclear D gene. The germline CDR1 and CDR2 sequences are SGHNT and YYREEE (reference sequence). The CDR3 runs 13 residues. Trimming cost V 2 bases and J 6 bases, with 10 bases left between them. The CDR3 is CASSLPSGDTQYF. The CDR3, as DNA: TGTGCCAGCAGCTTACCGTCCGGGGATACGCAGTATTTT.

This clonotype has ten or more counts. The V and J genes are TRBV20-1 and TRBJ1-2; no firm D call. CDR1 and CDR2 (germline): DFQATT, SNEGSKA (reference sequence). The CDR3 is made up of 10 amino acids. Trimming removed 6 bases at V and 2 bases at J, with 4 bases between. Written as DNA, the CDR3 is TGCAGTGCCGCAAACTATGGCTACACCTTC. Translation: CSAANYGYTF.

This clonotype has at least ten counts. V and J are TRBV7-8 and TRBJ1-5, with D possibly matching TRBD1 (5 bases). Trimming cost V 0 bases and J 2 bases, with 11 bases left between them. The CDR3 is 16 amino acids. Germline V gene sequence: CDR1 SGHVS, CDR2 FQNEAQ. CDR3 region: CASSLAGGGGNQPQHF. In DNA, the CDR3 is TGTGCCAGCAGCTTAGCGGGCGGGGGTGGCAATCAGCCCCAGCATTTT.

This clonotype was seen repeatedly, ten times or more. The chain combines TRBV28 with TRBJ2-1, with 9 nucleotides matching TRBD2. The CDR3 is made up of 15 amino acids. From germline, CDR1 is MDHEN and CDR2 SYDVKM. Trimming cost V 2 bases and J 4 bases; bases outside gene matches: 3. The CDR3 region is CASSLLAGTYNEQFF. CDR3 DNA sequence: TGTGCCAGCAGTTTACTAGCGGGAACATACAATGAGCAGTTCTTC. The variable domain in full, completed from reference TRBV28 and TRBJ2-1, reads DVKVTQSSRYLVKRTGEKVFLECVQDMDHENMFWYRQDPGLGLRLIYFSYDVKMKEKGDIPEGYSVSREKKERFSLILESASTNQTSMYLCASSLLAGTYNEQFFGPGTRLTVL.

This clonotype has a single count. The CDR3 sequence: CASSPDGASLFF. As DNA, the CDR3 is TGTGCCAGCAGCCCAGACGGGGCTAGTCTGTTCTTC. The V call is TRBV7-3, the J call TRBJ2-1, with D possibly called TRBD1 or TRBD2 (5 bases each). The CDR3 contains 12 residues. Trimming stripped 5 bases from V and 15 bases from J, with 17 bases between. Germline CDR1 SGHTA, CDR2 FQGTGA.

The chain recombines TRBV2 with TRBJ2-7; 7 nucleotides line up with TRBD1. The CDR3 contains 12 residues. Germline CDR1 SNHLY, CDR2 FYNNEI. V lost 6 bases and J lost 6; bases outside the gene matches: 5. The CDR3 sequence: CASRIDRAEQYV. The CDR3 bases are TGTGCCAGCAGAATAGACAGGGCCGAGCAGTACGTC.

In this sample, this clonotype turned up many times. V gene TRBV12-3 or TRBV12-4 combines with J gene TRBJ1-1; no definite D call. The V gene lost 1 base and the J gene lost 3 bases, with 6 bases spanning the gap. CDR3 size: 13 residues. The CDR3 DNA reads TGTGCCAGCAGTTTAGGGAGTTACACTGAAGCTTTCTTT. It yields the protein CASSLGSYTEAFF.

Ten or more counts support this clonotype. The rearrangement joins TRBV7-3 to TRBJ2-2; D gene unclear. The germline V and J ends were trimmed by 2 bases and 0 bases, with 16 bases remaining between them. Germline loops: CDR1 SGHTA, CDR2 FQGTGA. This CDR3 is built from 18 residues. The CDR3: CASSLLSWASANTGELFF. CDR3 bases: TGTGCCAGCAGCTTACTTTCTTGGGCTAGTGCGAACACCGGGGAGCTGTTTTTT.

The V call is TRBV4-1, the J call TRBJ2-3, with 7 bases fitting TRBD2. The ends lost 1 base at V and 2 bases at J; junction bases unmatched: 6. Germline values: CDR1 MGHRA, CDR2 YSYEKL. There are 16 residues in the CDR3. In DNA form, the CDR3 reads TGCGCCAGCAGCCAAGGGCGGGGGATCCACACAGATACGCAGTATTTT. This encodes CASSQGRGIHTDTQYF.

This clonotype has ten or more counts. The chain couples TRBV6-4 to TRBJ2-1; the match to TRBD2 covers 7 bases. The trim removed 0 bases at V and 7 bases at J, leaving 3 bases unmatched. Germline V gene sequence: CDR1 MRHNA, CDR2 SNTAGT. The CDR3 is 14 amino acids. The CDR3 region is CASSDSRAGNEQFF. Written as DNA, the CDR3 is TGTGCCAGCAGTGACTCGAGAGCGGGAAATGAGCAGTTCTTC.

This clonotype has just a few counts. This chain connects TRBV27 to TRBJ2-1; the D gene is possibly TRBD2 (6 bases). Trimming took off 9 bases at V and 6 bases at J, with 9 bases between the two ends. The CDR3 contains 11 residues. The germline CDR1 and CDR2 sequences are MNHEY and SMNVEV (reference sequence). CDR3: CASTSINEQFF. The CDR3 DNA reads as TGTGCCAGTACTAGCATCAATGAGCAGTTCTTC.

This clonotype was counted ten times or more. The chain is built from TRBV4-1 and TRBJ1-2; unclear D gene. Trimming pared 2 bases from V and 2 bases from J, leaving 9 bases between. CDR1 is MGHRA, CDR2 YSYEKL, per germline. The CDR3 runs to 14 residues. The DNA of the CDR3 is TGCGCCAGCAGCCAACCTACCGGAAACTATGGCTACACCTTC. The encoded protein is CASSQPTGNYGYTF.